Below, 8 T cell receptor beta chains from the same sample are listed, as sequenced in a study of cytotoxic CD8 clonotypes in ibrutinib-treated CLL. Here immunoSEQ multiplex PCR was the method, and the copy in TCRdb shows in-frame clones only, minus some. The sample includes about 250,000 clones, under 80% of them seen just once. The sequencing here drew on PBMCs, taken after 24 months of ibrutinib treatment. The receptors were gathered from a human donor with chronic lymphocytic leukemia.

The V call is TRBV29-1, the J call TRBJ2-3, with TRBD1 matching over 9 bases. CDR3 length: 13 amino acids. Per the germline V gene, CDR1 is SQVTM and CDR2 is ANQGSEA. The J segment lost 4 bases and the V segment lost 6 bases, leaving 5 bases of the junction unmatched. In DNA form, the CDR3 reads TGCAGCGTGGAGACAGGGGGGGCAGATACGCAGTATTTT. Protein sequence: CSVETGGADTQYF.

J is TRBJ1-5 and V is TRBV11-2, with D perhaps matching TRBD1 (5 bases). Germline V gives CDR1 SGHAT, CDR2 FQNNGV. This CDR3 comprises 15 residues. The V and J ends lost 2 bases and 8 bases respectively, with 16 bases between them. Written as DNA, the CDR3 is TGTGCCAGCAGCTTAAGTCAGCGGTTAGGGGAGCCCCAGCATTTT. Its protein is CASSLSQRLGEPQHF.

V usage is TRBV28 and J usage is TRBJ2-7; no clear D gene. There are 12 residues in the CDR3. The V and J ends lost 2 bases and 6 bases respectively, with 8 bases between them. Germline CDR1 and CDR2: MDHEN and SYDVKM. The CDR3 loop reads CASSLVLAEQYF. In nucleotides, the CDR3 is TGTGCCAGCAGTTTAGTATTAGCCGAGCAGTACTTC.

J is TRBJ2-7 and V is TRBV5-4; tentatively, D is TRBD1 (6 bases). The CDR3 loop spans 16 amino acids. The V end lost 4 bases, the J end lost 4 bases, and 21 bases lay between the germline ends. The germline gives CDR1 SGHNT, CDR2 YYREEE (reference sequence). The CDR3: CASSQKQGFGFYEQYF. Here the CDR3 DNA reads TGTGCCAGCAGCCAAAAACAGGGATTCGGGTTTTACGAGCAGTACTTC. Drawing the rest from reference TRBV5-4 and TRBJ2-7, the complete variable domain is ETGVTQSPTHLIKTRGQQVTLRCSSQSGHNTVSWYQQALGQGPQFIFQYYREEENGRGNFPPRFSGLQFPNYSSELNVNALELDDSALYLCASSQKQGFGFYEQYFGPGTRLTVT.

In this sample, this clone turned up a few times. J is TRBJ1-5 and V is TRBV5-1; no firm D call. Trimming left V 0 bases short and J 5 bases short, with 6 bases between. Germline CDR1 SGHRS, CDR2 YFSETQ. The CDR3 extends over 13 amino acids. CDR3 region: CASSLATDQPQHF. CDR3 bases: TGCGCCAGCAGCTTGGCCACAGATCAGCCCCAGCATTTT.

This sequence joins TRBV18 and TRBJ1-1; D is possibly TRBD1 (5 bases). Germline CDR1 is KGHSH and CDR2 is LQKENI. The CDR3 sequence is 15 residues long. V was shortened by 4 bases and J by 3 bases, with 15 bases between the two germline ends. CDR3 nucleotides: TGTGCCAGCTCACTATCGGCGGGGGTAGACACTGAAGCTTTCTTT. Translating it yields CASSLSAGVDTEAFF.

CDR3 nucleotides: TGTGCCAGCTGCTTTAGCGGGAGAGGCGAGCAGTACTTC. Translation gives CASCFSGRGEQYF. The V and J genes are TRBV28 and TRBJ2-7; 9 positions match TRBD2. The CDR3 has 13 residues. In germline, CDR1 is MDHEN, CDR2 SYDVKM. V lost 8 bases, J lost 6 bases, and 8 bases stayed unmatched.

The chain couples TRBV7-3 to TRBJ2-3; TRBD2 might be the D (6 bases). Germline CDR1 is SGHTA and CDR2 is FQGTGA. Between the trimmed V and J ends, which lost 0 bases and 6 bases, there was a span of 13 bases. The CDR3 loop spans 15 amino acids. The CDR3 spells CASSLTIAELDTQYF. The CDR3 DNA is TGTGCCAGCAGCTTAACGATAGCGGAGCTCGATACGCAGTATTTT. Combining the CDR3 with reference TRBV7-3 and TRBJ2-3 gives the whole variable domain GAGVSQTPSNKVTEKGKYVELRCDPISGHTALYWYRQSLGQGPEFLIYFQGTGAADDSGLPNDRFFAVRPEGSVSTLKIQRTERGDSAVYLCASSLTIAELDTQYFGPGTRLTVL.